One sample yielded the 26 T cell receptor delta chains listed below, sequenced in a study of gamma-delta T cells after stem cell transplantation. TCRdb reran clone calling via CATT on the RT-PCR reads. Of about 1,200 delta-chain clones in the sample, 1.5% to 2% were seen once. The specimen was gamma-delta T cells. The receptors here all came from a human donor. It is not recorded whose cells these are; they may come from a transplant donor.

As to this clone: The TCRdb protein, from a much larger clone, departs from this DNA's translation at residue 13, likely by read error; the protein shown derives from the DNA. This chain links TRDV2 with TRDJ1; TRDD3 matches 13 bases. The CDR3 is 22 residues long. With V trimmed by 3 bases and J by 0 bases, 21 bases remained unmatched. Per germline, CDR1 GEAIGNYY and CDR2 EKD. DNA for the CDR3: TGTGCCTGTGACCAATCGTACTGGGGGATACGTAGTGCGCCATCGTACACCGATAAACTCATCTTT. As protein: CACDQSYWGIRSAPSYTDKLIF.

Of note for this clone: The TCRdb protein, from a much larger clone, departs from this DNA's translation at residue 9, likely by read error; the protein shown derives from the DNA. The genes are TRDV2 and TRDJ1; D possibly matches TRDD2 or TRDD3 (5 bases each). Germline CDR1 is GEAIGNYY and CDR2 is EKD. This CDR3 is built from 18 residues. V was trimmed by 0 bases and J by 0 bases, leaving 19 bases between them. The CDR3, as DNA: TGTGCCTGTGACACCGTCTCTTCCAGGGGGTTTTACACCGATAAACTCATCTTT. Protein product: CACDTVSSRGFYTDKLIF.

This clone was found a few times. The protein held in TCRdb is that of a much larger clone and does not match this DNA's translation at residue 9, likely because of a read error; the protein shown is translated from the DNA. This chain uses TRDV2 with TRDJ1, with TRDD3 identical over 10 bases. Germline V gene lookup returns CDR1 GEAIGNYY and CDR2 EKD. CDR3 length: 14 amino acids. In DNA, the CDR3 is TGTGCCTGTGACCAAATGGGGGATACCGCTAAACTCATCTTT. Amino acids: CACDQMGDTAKLIF.

This clone has just a few counts. The protein that TCRdb holds for this DNA derives from a much larger clone and differs from the translated DNA at residue 14, which likely indicates a read error; the protein shown here is translated from the DNA. This chain uses TRDV2 with TRDJ1, with D uncertain. The CDR3 loop spans 16 amino acids. Germline lookup yields CDR1 GEAIGNYY and CDR2 EKD. The CDR3 loop is CACDTAEAKYTDKPIF. The CDR3 DNA is TGTGCCTGTGACACCGCAGAGGCGAAGTACACCGATAAACCCATCTTT.

This clone occurred a few times. TCRdb's entry gives the protein of a much larger clone, which mismatches this DNA's translation at residue 11, likely from a read error; the protein reported here is translated from the DNA. The chain employs TRDV2 and TRDJ1; either TRDD2 or TRDD3 may supply D (5 bases each). The V gene lost 0 bases and the J gene lost 0 bases, with 19 bases spanning the gap. This CDR3 spans 18 amino acids. CDR1 is GEAIGNYY and CDR2 is EKD in the germline V gene. The CDR3 bases are TGTGCCTGTGACACCGTCTCTTCCGGGGGGCTTTACACCGATAAACTCATCTTT. Translation: CACDTVSSGGLYTDKLIF.

There are a few counts of this clone. A far larger clone lies a single base away; this is likely a read error. The same CDR3 arises from other DNA sequences in this sample as well. In nucleotides, the CDR3 is TGTGCCTGTGACCAATCGTACTGGGGGATACGTAGTACGCCATCATACACCGATAAACTCATCTTT. Translating gives CACDQSYWGIRSTPSYTDKLIF. This rearrangement joins TRDV2 to TRDJ1; 13 nucleotides line up with TRDD3. The CDR3 is made up of 22 amino acids. J lost 0 bases, V lost 3 bases, and 21 bases had no gene match. Germline V gene sequence: CDR1 GEAIGNYY, CDR2 EKD.

On this clone itself: This DNA's translation differs at residue 21 from TCRdb's protein, which comes from a much larger clone; a read error is likely, and the protein shown is translated from the DNA. CDR3 DNA sequence: TGTGCTCTTGGGGAACTAGGGACGGGACTCCCCGGCTGGCGCTGGGCACCGTACACCGATGAACTCATCTTT. This sequence encodes CALGELGTGLPGWRWAPYTDELIF. This chain uses TRDV1 with TRDJ1, with a possible D match to TRDD3 (5 bases). The germline CDR1 and CDR2 sequences are TSWWSYY and QGS. The CDR3 extends over 24 amino acids.

This clone showed up just a few times. A far bigger clonotype differs at one base, so this is likely a read error. This same CDR3 is encoded by further DNA sequences in the sample. This chain links TRDV2 with TRDJ1; 8 bases are a match to TRDD3. CDR1 is GEAIGNYY and CDR2 is EKD in the germline V gene. This CDR3 is 20 amino acids long. J lost 0 bases, V lost 0 bases, and 17 bases had no gene match. DNA of the CDR3: TGTGCCTGTGACACCCCCCGTTCCTGGGGGACCGAACTGTACACCGATAAACTCATCTTT. Its translation: CACDTPRSWGTELYTDKLIF.

The rearrangement uses TRDV2 and TRDJ1; 7 bases align to TRDD3. The CDR3 runs to 17 residues. Germline V CDR1 and CDR2: GEAIGNYY, EKD. V lost 3 bases and J lost 0; bases outside the gene matches: 12. Here the CDR3 DNA reads TGTGCCTGTGACCCCGCCGAGGGGGATTCGTACACCGATAAACTCATCTTT. It specifies CACDPAEGDSYTDKLIF.

Regarding this clone: A read error is the likely source, as a far larger clone sits one nucleotide away. This sample includes further DNA sequences coding for the same CDR3. V gene TRDV2 combines with J gene TRDJ1; TRDD3 matches 12 bases. V trimming: 0 bases; J trimming: 0 bases; junction bases outside the gene matches: 16. The CDR3 extends over 21 amino acids. CDR1 and CDR2 from the germline V gene are GEAIGNYY and EKD. CDR3 DNA: TGTGCCTGTGACACCCTCACCCCAACTACTGGGGGATACCTTTACACCGATAAACTCATCTTT. Translated, it gives CACDTLTPTTGGYLYTDKLIF.

Concerning this clone: TCRdb pairs this DNA with a much larger clone's protein that differs at residue 4, likely a read error; the protein shown was translated from the DNA. The J gene is TRDJ1, the V gene TRDV2, with 8 bases aligning to TRDD3. CDR1 and CDR2 from the germline V gene are GEAIGNYY and EKD. This CDR3 contains 14 residues. The CDR3 region is CACATILGADKLIF. CDR3 sequence (DNA): TGTGCCTGTGCCACCATACTGGGGGCCGATAAACTCATCTTT.

This clone has more than one count but fewer than ten. For this DNA, TCRdb reports the protein of a much larger clone, which diverges at residue 6, most likely from a read error; the protein presented here is translated directly from the DNA. The V call is TRDV2, the J call TRDJ1; 13 nucleotides match TRDD3. The J segment lost 0 bases and the V segment lost 0 bases, leaving 21 bases of the junction unmatched. The CDR3 covers 23 residues. Germline V gene data show CDR1 as GEAIGNYY and CDR2 as EKD. CDR3 residues: CACDTLFSLGDTISSLDTDKLIF. In DNA form, the CDR3 reads TGTGCCTGTGACACCCTCTTTTCACTGGGGGATACGATATCCTCATTGGACACCGATAAACTCATCTTT.

By its share, this clone is hyperexpanded. Additional DNA sequences in this sample encode the identical CDR3. The J gene is TRDJ1, the V gene TRDV1; 8 bases match TRDD3. In germline, CDR1 is TSWWSYY, CDR2 QGS. This CDR3 comprises 21 residues. The ends lost 0 bases at V and 0 bases at J; junction bases unmatched: 18. The CDR3 DNA reads TGTGCTCTTGGGGAACTACTCTCGTACGTTGGGGGGATAAGGTACACCGATAAACTCATCTTT. It is translated as CALGELLSYVGGIRYTDKLIF.

Details on this clone: This likely traces to a read error, being one base from a far larger clone. The chain joins TRDV1 to TRDJ1, with TRDD3 matching 12 bases. Per germline, CDR1 TSWWSYY and CDR2 QGS. The CDR3 extends over 32 amino acids. The CDR3 nucleotides read TGTGCTCTTGGGGAATTGGTTTCCTACCTACAGGTTCGACTGGGGGATACTCGCAGACGCCCGCGGACTATGCCGTACACCGATAAACACATCTTT. As protein: CALGELVSYLQVRLGDTRRRPRTMPYTDKHIF.

As regards this clone: TCRdb records a much larger clone's protein for this DNA, with a difference at residue 8 that likely arises from a read error; the protein given is the translation of the DNA. The rearrangement uses TRDV2 and TRDJ1, with D unresolved. The V end lost 2 bases, the J end lost 0 bases, and 21 bases lay between the germline ends. Germline V CDR1 and CDR2: GEAIGNYY, EKD. This CDR3 has 18 amino acids. This chain's CDR3 is CACDSLKEDDFYTDKLIF. The CDR3 DNA reads TGTGCCTGTGACAGCCTAAAGGAGGACGATTTTTACACCGATAAACTCATCTTT.

Within the sample, this clone is medium-sized (0.01 to 0.1%). A far larger clone differs by one base, so this is likely a read error. The chain recombines TRDV2 with TRDJ1; D remains unclear. The germline V and J ends were trimmed by 3 bases and 0 bases, with 25 bases remaining between them. Germline lookup yields CDR1 GEAIGNYY and CDR2 EKD. The CDR3 has 19 amino acids. The CDR3 spells CACDAVTNGVETYTDKLIF. Written as DNA, the CDR3 is TGTGCCTGTGACGCGGTAACGAATGGTGTGGAGACGTACACCGATAAACTCATCTTT.

About this clone: A far larger clone is just one base off, so this is likely a read error. At the DNA level, this CDR3 is encoded by other sequences in the same sample as well. The J gene is TRDJ1, the V gene TRDV2; 11 nucleotides align to TRDD3. CDR1 is GEAIGNYY and CDR2 is EKD in the germline V gene. The CDR3 spans 16 residues. CDR3 sequence: CACDFLLGDSTDKLIF. The CDR3 DNA is TGCGCCTGTGACTTTCTACTGGGGGATAGCACCGATAAACTCATCTTT.

This clone has a handful of counts. This likely came from a read error, as a far larger clone is one base away. Other DNA sequences in the sample encode the same CDR3. V gene TRDV2 combines with J gene TRDJ1; 13 bases match TRDD3. This CDR3 spans 22 amino acids. CDR1 and CDR2 from the germline V gene are GEAIGNYY and EKD. J was trimmed by 0 bases and V by 3 bases; bases with no gene match: 21. This CDR3 reads CACDQSYWGIRSTPSYTDKLIF. The CDR3 region has the DNA TGTGCCTGTGACCAATCGTACTGGGGGATACGTAGCACGCCATCGTACACCGATAAACTCATCTTT.

This clone has only a few counts. The TCRdb protein comes from a much larger clone and disagrees with this DNA's translation at residue 3, likely due to a read error; the protein given here is derived from the DNA. This rearrangement joins TRDV3 to TRDJ1; TRDD3 agrees at 11 bases. CDR3 length: 19 amino acids. Germline trimming cut 4 bases from V and 1 base from J; bases unmatched to any gene: 20. The germline CDR1 and CDR2 sequences are TVYSNPD and GDNSRS (reference sequence). As DNA, the CDR3 is TGTGCCTCTCACTCCTATTCCTCGTGGGGGATACGAGGCACCGATAAACTCATCTTT. Translation gives CASHSYSSWGIRGTDKLIF.

This clone was found a few times. Since a far larger clone is one base different, this is likely a read error. Other DNA sequences from this sample encode an identical CDR3 as well. V usage is TRDV2 and J usage is TRDJ2; 9 nucleotides match TRDD3. The CDR3 spans 21 residues. CDR1 is GEAIGNYY, CDR2 EKD, per germline. CDR3 sequence: CACDTVSRGIPSRQETAQLFF. The CDR3 DNA is TGCGCCTGTGACACCGTGTCTAGGGGGATACCTTCGCGTCAAGAGACAGCACAACTCTTCTTT.

This clone has just a few counts. TCRdb's entry gives the protein of a much larger clone, which mismatches this DNA's translation at residue 14, likely from a read error; the protein reported here is translated from the DNA. The J gene is TRDJ1, the V gene TRDV3, with TRDD3 matching over 11 bases. The J segment lost 3 bases and the V segment lost 2 bases, leaving 20 bases of the junction unmatched. Per germline, CDR1 TVYSNPD and CDR2 GDNSRS (reference sequence). The CDR3 extends over 19 amino acids. CDR3 sequence reads: CAFHSYSSWGIRGADKLIF. The CDR3 DNA follows: TGTGCCTTTCACTCCTATTCCTCGTGGGGGATACGAGGCGCCGATAAACTCATCTTT.

Regarding this clone: TCRdb lists the protein of a much larger clone for this DNA, which differs at residue 9, so this is likely a read error; the protein given here is translated from the DNA itself. The chain recombines TRDV2 with TRDJ1; D is unclear. The CDR3 has 19 amino acids. V was trimmed by 1 base and J by 0 bases, leaving 23 bases between them. Germline lookup yields CDR1 GEAIGNYY and CDR2 EKD. DNA for the CDR3: TGTGCCTGTGACACGGTAACGAATGTTGTGGAGACGTACACCGATAAACTCATCTTT. Translated: CACDTVTNVVETYTDKLIF.

In its sample, this clone was seen a few times. The TCRdb protein, from a much larger clone, departs from this DNA's translation at residue 13, likely by read error; the protein shown derives from the DNA. V is TRDV2 and J is TRDJ1; 12 bases line up with TRDD3. Germline V gene sequence: CDR1 GEAIGNYY, CDR2 EKD. V lost 1 base and J lost 1; bases outside the gene matches: 12. The CDR3 length is 19 residues. CDR3 in DNA: TGTGCCTGTGACACTCGATTTGCTGGGGGATACGGGGGCACCGATAAACTCATCTTT. Amino acid sequence: CACDTRFAGGYGGTDKLIF.

This clone qualifies as medium-sized. A single base is all that separates this from a far larger clone, so a read error is likely. The same CDR3 arises from other DNA sequences in this sample as well. The rearrangement joins TRDV2 to TRDJ1, with 8 bases matching TRDD3. The CDR3 spans 16 residues. The V gene end was trimmed by 0 bases and the J gene end by 6 bases; junction bases not matched to a gene: 11. The germline V gene has CDR1 GEAIGNYY and CDR2 EKD. The CDR3 DNA reads as TGTGCCTGTGACACCGTCCAGCTGGGGGACACGAATAAACTCATCTTT. Amino acid sequence: CACDTVQLGDTNKLIF.

Notes on this clone: One base separates it from a far larger clone, so it is likely a read error. Distinct nucleotide sequences in the sample also encode this CDR3. The chain joins TRDV2 to TRDJ1; TRDD3 aligns across 7 bases. There are 14 residues in the CDR3. The germline V gene encodes CDR1 GEAIGNYY and CDR2 EKD. This CDR3 reads CACDTAGYTDKLIF. CDR3 nucleotides: TGTGCCTGTGACACCGCGGGATACACTGATAAACTCATCTTT.

This clone was picked up a small number of times. TCRdb pairs this DNA with a much larger clone's protein that differs at residue 6, likely a read error; the protein shown was translated from the DNA. The chain carries TRDV1 and TRDJ1, with D possibly matching TRDD3 (5 bases). CDR1 and CDR2 from the germline V gene are TSWWSYY and QGS. Trimming removed 3 bases from V and 0 bases from J, with 20 bases in between. The CDR3 consists of 18 residues. DNA of the CDR3: TGTGCTCTTGGGGACTGTACCAAGGGCGGGGAGTACACCGATAAACTCATCTTT. This sequence encodes CALGDCTKGGEYTDKLIF.